The 19 T cell receptor beta chains below come from one sample, sequenced in a study of immune cell composition in non-small cell lung cancer. TCRdb's copy holds only in-frame clones and misses some; the assay was immunoSEQ multiplex PCR. The table includes about 15,000 clones, 55% to 70% detected once. Sequencing used lung tumor tissue. These receptors all stem from a human donor with non-small cell lung cancer.

The rearrangement uses TRBV15 and TRBJ2-7; 9 nucleotides align to TRBD1. The CDR3 runs to 14 residues. Trimming took 0 bases from V and 3 from J; bases not matched to a gene: 0. CDR1 is LNHNV, CDR2 YYDKDF, per germline (reference sequence). The CDR3 nucleotides are TGTGCCACCAGCAGAGAGGGACAGGGCTACGAGCAGTACTTC. Translated, it gives CATSREGQGYEQYF.

This clone was seen just once. J is TRBJ1-1 and V is TRBV29-1, with D maybe TRBD1 (5 bases). The germline V and J ends were trimmed by 8 bases and 0 bases, with 19 bases remaining between them. The CDR3 length is 15 residues. CDR1 is SQVTM and CDR2 is ANQGSEA in the germline V gene. The CDR3 loop is CSSSGGWGMNTEAFF. CDR3 sequence (DNA): TGCAGCTCCTCCGGGGGATGGGGAATGAACACTGAAGCTTTCTTT.

This chain links TRBV18 with TRBJ2-5; 12 bases map to TRBD1. CDR1 is KGHSH and CDR2 is LQKENI in the germline V gene. Trimming at V came to 3 bases and at J to 5 bases, leaving 4 bases not matched to a gene. The CDR3 length is 15 residues. CDR3 DNA: TGTGCCAGCTCACCCGGGACAGGGGGCAGGGAGACCCAGTACTTC. It codes for CASSPGTGGRETQYF.

By share, this clone ranks as medium-sized (0.01 to 0.1%). The rearrangement uses TRBV11-2 and TRBJ1-6; D gene ambiguous. Trimming took off 7 bases at V and 8 bases at J, with 9 bases between the two ends. The CDR3 runs to 12 residues. The germline V gene encodes CDR1 SGHAT and CDR2 FQNNGV. Here the CDR3 DNA reads TGTGCCAGCACCATGGAGGATTCACCCCTCCACTTT. Residues: CASTMEDSPLHF.

The chain combines TRBV7-9 with TRBJ2-2; TRBD2 matches at 13 bases. CDR3 size: 18 residues. Germline-derived CDR1 and CDR2 are SEHNR and FQNEAQ (reference sequence). V gave up 2 bases and J gave up 3 bases; unmatched junction bases: 6. The CDR3 coding sequence is TGTGCCAGCAGCTTAATACTAGCGGGGGGGCCGGACACCGGGGAGCTGTTTTTT. As protein: CASSLILAGGPDTGELFF.

The chain employs TRBV10-3 and TRBJ2-3; 9 bases agree with TRBD1. The CDR3 consists of 15 residues. CDR1 and CDR2 from the germline V gene are ENHRY and SYGVKD. V was pared by 6 bases and J by 5 bases, with 9 bases of the junction left unmatched. The CDR3 region is CAISQGQGKQDTQYF. As DNA, the CDR3 is TGTGCCATCAGCCAAGGACAGGGGAAACAAGATACGCAGTATTTT.

This rearrangement joins TRBV15 to TRBJ2-3, with 7 bases identical to TRBD1. The V gene's germline CDR1 is LNHNV and CDR2 YYDKDF (reference sequence). The CDR3 contains 18 residues. V was pared by 0 bases and J by 2 bases, with 11 bases of the junction left unmatched. CDR3 region: CATSRDLPGRGNTDTQYF. In DNA, the CDR3 is TGTGCCACCAGCAGAGATCTCCCCGGCAGGGGGAACACAGATACGCAGTATTTT.

The rearrangement uses TRBV18 and TRBJ2-3, with 11 bases matching TRBD2. From germline, CDR1 is KGHSH and CDR2 LQKENI. After removal of 4 bases from V and 2 bases from J, the junction contained 5 bases not matched to a gene. The CDR3 runs to 16 residues. The CDR3 reads CASSLLAGADTDTQYF. CDR3 DNA: TGTGCCAGCTCACTACTAGCGGGGGCCGACACAGATACGCAGTATTTT.

This chain joins TRBV19 and TRBJ2-1; 9 nucleotides agree with TRBD1. Looked up from germline, CDR1 is LNHDA and CDR2 is SQIVND (reference sequence). Unmatched junction bases numbered 16, after V lost 9 bases and J lost 7 bases. This CDR3 spans 16 amino acids. The chain's CDR3 is CASKSPGTGIRNEQFF. CDR3 in DNA: TGTGCCAGCAAGTCCCCAGGGACAGGGATCAGAAATGAGCAGTTCTTC.

The chain uses TRBV2 and TRBJ2-7; D perhaps matches TRBD1 (6 bases). V lost 6 bases and J lost 5, with 14 bases in between. Germline-derived CDR1 and CDR2 are SNHLY and FYNNEI. The CDR3 has 13 residues. The CDR3 nucleotides read TGTGCCAGCAGCCCCGGGACATCGGACGAGCAGTACTTC. Protein product: CASSPGTSDEQYF. Full variable domain (outside the CDR3, taken from reference TRBV2 and TRBJ2-7): EPEVTQTPSHQVTQMGQEVILRCVPISNHLYFYWYRQILGQKVEFLVSFYNNEISEKSEIFDDQFSVERPDGSNFTLKIRSTKLEDSAMYFCASSPGTSDEQYFGPGTRLTVT.

A few counts support this clone. The V and J genes are TRBV7-2 and TRBJ1-5; D is unresolved. This CDR3 has 14 amino acids. Germline-derived CDR1 and CDR2 are SGHTA and FQGNSA. Trimming took 3 bases from V and 0 from J, leaving 6 bases between them. CDR3 amino acids: CASSFTYSNQPQHF. The CDR3, as DNA: TGTGCCAGCAGCTTCACCTATAGCAATCAGCCCCAGCATTTT.

V usage is TRBV9 and J usage is TRBJ1-4, with TRBD1 as a possible D gene (6 bases). This CDR3 has 18 residues. The V end was cut by 2 bases, the J end by 2 bases, with 19 bases between. The germline V gene encodes CDR1 SGDLS and CDR2 YYNGEE. The CDR3 nucleotides read TGTGCCAGCAGCGTTACAGGGTATGTCGGTCGGACTAATGAAAAACTGTTTTTT. Translating it yields CASSVTGYVGRTNEKLFF.

This clone was found a few times. This chain links TRBV5-1 with TRBJ2-5; D uncertain. Germline V CDR1 and CDR2: SGHRS, YFSETQ. This CDR3 spans 14 amino acids. V lost 0 bases and J 0 bases, leaving 6 bases between the germline ends. CDR3 protein: CASSLARHQETQYF. The DNA for the CDR3 is TGCGCCAGCAGCTTGGCCAGGCACCAAGAGACCCAGTACTTC.

This clone appeared once. The V call is TRBV4-1, the J call TRBJ1-1; 7 positions agree with TRBD1. Germline CDR1 and CDR2: MGHRA and YSYEKL. CDR3 length: 15 residues. After removal of 6 bases from V and 4 bases from J, the junction contained 11 bases not matched to a gene. The DNA of the CDR3 is TGCGCCAGCAGGTACGAAGGGACAGCTGGCACTGAAGCTTTCTTT. This codes for CASRYEGTAGTEAFF.

This clone was counted between two and nine times. The chain is built from TRBV5-4 and TRBJ1-1; a weak D match, TRBD1 (6 bases). Trimming took 4 bases from V and 3 from J, leaving 10 bases between them. CDR3 length equals 13 residues. Germline V gene sequence: CDR1 SGHNT, CDR2 YYREEE (reference sequence). CDR3 in amino acids: CASSRGGDTEAFF. CDR3 nucleotide sequence: TGTGCCAGCAGCCGAGGGGGGGACACTGAAGCTTTCTTT.

The V call is TRBV7-3, the J call TRBJ2-5, with 9 bases identical to TRBD1. The ends lost 2 bases at V and 5 bases at J; junction bases unmatched: 6. This CDR3 spans 15 amino acids. Germline V gives CDR1 SGHTA, CDR2 FQGTGA. For the CDR3, the DNA is TGTGCCAGCAGCTTACAGGGGACAGGGTCCGAGACCCAGTACTTC. Translation gives CASSLQGTGSETQYF. Based on the CDR3 plus reference TRBV7-3 and TRBJ2-5, the full variable domain is GAGVSQTPSNKVTEKGKYVELRCDPISGHTALYWYRQSLGQGPEFLIYFQGTGAADDSGLPNDRFFAVRPEGSVSTLKIQRTERGDSAVYLCASSLQGTGSETQYFGPGTRLLVL.

The V call is TRBV19, the J call TRBJ1-3, with D hard to call. This CDR3 contains 16 residues. CDR1 is LNHDA and CDR2 is SQIVND in the germline V gene (reference sequence). V was clipped by 6 bases and J by 1 base, with 16 bases between them. CDR3 coding DNA: TGTGCCAGTAGCCGCCGGGGTGGCGATTCTGGAAACACCATATATTTT. Amino acid sequence: CASSRRGGDSGNTIYF.

The chain links TRBV7-9 to TRBJ2-2; 7 nucleotides align to TRBD1. The germline V gene has CDR1 SEHNR and CDR2 FQNEAQ (reference sequence). V was pared by 3 bases and J by 1 base, with 2 bases of the junction left unmatched. The CDR3 has 15 amino acids. The CDR3 region has the DNA TGTGCCAGCAGCTTGGGGACAGTGAACACCGGGGAGCTGTTTTTT. Its protein product is CASSLGTVNTGELFF.

The chain uses TRBV6-1 and TRBJ1-5; possible D gene TRBD1, 6 bases. The CDR3 runs to 14 residues. CDR1 is MNHNS and CDR2 is SASEGT in the germline V gene. Trimming stripped 6 bases from V and 5 bases from J, with 14 bases between. CDR3 amino acids: CASSLGTNDQPQHF. CDR3 nucleotide sequence: TGTGCCAGCAGCCTAGGGACAAATGATCAGCCCCAGCATTTT.